This T cell receptor beta chain came from a study of T cell responses to AZD1222 COVID-19 vaccine. Regarding the study as a whole: Donors were chiefly white British, with a greater number of females, and clonal diversity was perhaps underestimated.

Some clones are missing from TCRdb's copy, which holds only in-frame ones; the method was immunoSEQ multiplex PCR. Of some 140,000 clones in the sample, approximately 90% were seen once. Concerning this clone itself: Its target is unknown.

There are 14 residues in the CDR3. Germline V gene sequence: CDR1 LGHDT, CDR2 YNNKEL (reference sequence). Trimming removed 4 bases from V and 3 bases from J, with 12 bases in between. V gene TRBV3-1 (or the pseudogene TRBV3-2) combines with J gene TRBJ1-1, with D possibly TRBD1 on 5 matching bases. The source of this sequence is an adult in good health. The sample here was peripheral blood, taken on day 0 of AZD1222 vaccination. For the CDR3, the DNA is TGTGCCAGCAGCCCCTCCTGGGGGGACACTGAAGCTTTCTTT. It encodes CASSPSWGDTEAFF.